The following is a T cell receptor beta chain sequence with its context. Its target is unknown. This CDR3 is 15 amino acids long. Germline V gene data show CDR1 as SGHRS and CDR2 as YFSETQ. The germline V and J ends were trimmed by 0 bases and 2 bases, with 9 bases remaining between them. This entry is derived from a study of cytomegalovirus exposure and HLA in healthy donors. Amplification used 60 Vbeta primers and 13 Jbeta primers. TCRdb's table, derived via immunoSEQ multiplex PCR, lists solely in-frame clones and lacks some. The sample holds about 100,000 clones; more than 60% are singletons and the top ten take around 4.8%. Findings and caveats of the study: Investigators reported approximately 170 TCR beta chains as tied to cytomegalovirus. It was reportedly the case that the classifier diagnosed cytomegalovirus status with high specificity and sensitivity. Specific recognition of CMV antigens was confirmed in vitro for a few chains (all CMV-associated).

Sequencing input: PBMCs. This TCR was recovered from a woman under 30 in good health and CMV-seropositive. This sequence joins TRBV5-1 and TRBJ2-1; a possible D gene is TRBD2 (6 bases). The DNA for the CDR3 is TGCGCCAGCAGCTTGGCGGCGGGACCCTACAATGAGCAGTTCTTC. This encodes CASSLAAGPYNEQFF.